These T cell receptor beta chains were read from a single sample in a study of CD8+CD57+ T cells in acquired aplastic anemia. Each CDR3 protein is one row after TCRdb ran MiXCR on the reads. Among roughly 180,000 distinct CDR3 sequences listed, 45% to 60% were seen once. Sequenced input: sorted CD4+, CD8+, or CD8+CD57+ T cells (not recorded which) from PBMCs. The receptor set was obtained from a human donor with aplastic anemia. Both conserved end residues are part of each CDR3. The D gene is left open where the match is weak. Only some rows state a clone size, as once, few, many or a class for expanded clones.

TGTGCCACCAGTGTGCAGGGTGACACTGAAGCTTTCTTT,CATSVQGDTEAFF,NA,13,TRBV24-1,TRBJ1-1,NA
TGTGCCAGCAGTTTATTTGCCAACCTCGGGGGAAACACCGGGGAGCTGTTTTTT,CASSLFANLGGNTGELFF,NA,18,TRBV27,TRBJ2-2,NA
TGTGCCAGCAGCTTAGTTCTTATCGGAACTGAAGCTTTCTTT,CASSLVLIGTEAFF,many,14,TRBV7-2,TRBJ1-1,NA
TGTGCCAGCAGCTTAGACCGCCCGGGGGGGGGAGAGACCCAGTACTTC,CASSLDRPGGGETQYF,many,16,TRBV7-3,TRBJ2-5,TRBD2
TGTGCCAGCAGTGGGGGACAGGGAAGAAAACTGTTTTTT,CASSGGQGRKLFF,NA,13,TRBV6-1,TRBJ1-4,TRBD1
TGTGCCATCAGTGAGTCGGTAGGAACCTACGAGCAGTACTTC,CAISESVGTYEQYF,medium-sized,14,TRBV10-3,TRBJ2-7,NA
TGCGCCAGCAGTGAGACGGAAGGGCTAGCGGGGGACACAGATACGCAGTATTTT,CASSETEGLAGDTDTQYF,many,18,TRBV10-1,TRBJ2-3,TRBD2
TGTGCCAGTAGTAGACATCAAGAGACCCAGTACTTC,CASSRHQETQYF,NA,12,TRBV19,TRBJ2-5,NA
TGTGCCACCAGAGGACCAGCCAATAACTATGGCTACACCTTC,CATRGPANNYGYTF,few,14,TRBV15,TRBJ1-2,NA
TGTGCCAGCAACCCCGCAGGTACCATCACAGATACGCAGTATTTT,CASNPAGTITDTQYF,NA,15,TRBV11-1,TRBJ2-3,NA
TGCAGTGCTAGAGGGGGGAGAGAGACCCAGTACTTC,CSARGGRETQYF,NA,12,TRBV20-1,TRBJ2-5,NA
TGTGCCAGCAGCTTTGGACAGGGTAACTCTGAGGCCAACGTCCTGACTTTC,CASSFGQGNSEANVLTF,few,17,TRBV3-1,TRBJ2-6,TRBD1
TGTGCCAGCAGGTTAGACGGATCCTACGAGCAGTACTTC,CASRLDGSYEQYF,few,13,TRBV12-3/TRBV12-4,TRBJ2-7,NA
TGTGCCAGCAGTTCCCAGACTAGCGGGGGGGCAGATACGCAGTATTTT,CASSSQTSGGADTQYF,NA,16,TRBV25-1,TRBJ2-3,TRBD2